This T cell receptor (beta chain) was identified in a study of T cells in Graves' hyperthyroidism and ophthalmopathy. In the case of this clonotype: The antigen remains undetermined.

TCR beta CDR3 regions were amplified from RNA. During a first-round RT-PCR of the TCR CDR3, the HTBI primer set was used. MiXCR, run by TCRdb on the multiplex PCR reads, gives a single entry per CDR3 protein. Counted here are a few hundred thousand distinct CDR3 sequences, roughly 14% occurring once; the ten biggest clones make up approximately 7%. The study enrolled patients aged 18 to 65 with newly diagnosed hyperthyroidism of under 2 months' duration. The study left out patients who had uncontrolled infection, other autoimmune disease, pregnancy or lactation. Each diagnosis drew on symptoms, thyroxine, TRAb, thyroid ultrasound and orbital computed tomography findings. V gave up 1 base and J gave up 7 bases, with 10 bases separating them. The germline CDR1 and CDR2 sequences are LGHDT and YNNKEL (reference sequence). This CDR3 comprises 13 residues. General observations from the study: By a 13 V-J model, ophthalmopathy was set apart from stable hyperthyroidism.

This receptor was taken from a woman younger than 45 with Graves' hyperthyroidism. The chain has TRBV3-1 and TRBJ1-2; D remains ambiguous. The sample comprised blood. CDR3 sequence: CASSQVLTAGYTF. CDR3 nucleotides: TGTGCCAGCAGCCAAGTACTCACAGCTGGCTACACCTTC.